The present T cell receptor (beta chain) was sequenced within a study of blood T cells in healthy people across ages. Study overall: Researchers report that template switching captured about one barcoded beta molecule per two T cells. Findings and limits, study-wide: Diversity estimated from one million T cells was considered an underestimate.

The authors ran a second PCR of 7 to 11 cycles using a sample-barcoded 5' primer and a J-beta primer mix. Every cDNA was tagged by a template-switch adaptor with 12 random nucleotides. MiXCR, applied by TCRdb to the 5' RACE reads, yields one record per CDR3 protein. The sample contains some 1.5 million distinct CDR3 sequences, approximately 30% of which appear only once. The trim removed 7 bases at V and 4 bases at J, leaving 10 bases unmatched. CDR1 MNHEY and CDR2 SMNVEV come from the germline V gene (reference sequence). The length of the CDR3 is 16 residues. Worth noting for this clonotype: What it recognizes is unknown.

Per sample, a minimum of 6.5 million PBMCs were isolated. V and J are TRBV27 and TRBJ2-3; 11 bases are shared with TRBD2. This TCR was sampled from a woman in her 30s in good health. Sequenced input: blood. The CDR3 here is CASTTQLAGAPDTQYF. Written as DNA, the CDR3 is TGTGCCAGCACGACCCAACTAGCGGGAGCCCCAGATACGCAGTATTTT.